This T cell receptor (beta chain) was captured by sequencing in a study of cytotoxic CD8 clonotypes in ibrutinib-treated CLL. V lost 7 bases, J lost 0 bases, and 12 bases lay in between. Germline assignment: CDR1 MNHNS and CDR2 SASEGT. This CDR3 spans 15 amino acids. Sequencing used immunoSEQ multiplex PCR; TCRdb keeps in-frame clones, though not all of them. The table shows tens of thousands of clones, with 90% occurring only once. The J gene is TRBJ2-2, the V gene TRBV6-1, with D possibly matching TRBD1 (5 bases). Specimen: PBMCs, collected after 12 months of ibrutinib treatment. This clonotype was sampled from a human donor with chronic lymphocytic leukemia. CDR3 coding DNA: TGTGCCAGCATCTCTAGGACACCGAACACCGGGGAGCTGTTTTTT. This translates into CASISRTPNTGELFF.